This is a list of T cell receptor beta chains from one sample in a study of OX40 agonist ivuxolimab in advanced cancers. TCRdb's table, derived via immunoSEQ multiplex PCR, lists solely in-frame clones and lacks some. The top ten hold roughly 19% of the sample, which has about 34,000 clones, about 80% seen once. The source material was CD4+ or CD8+ T cells sorted from blood, sampled in a trial of the OX40 agonist ivuxolimab. The receptors here all came from an adult with an advanced solid tumor such as melanoma, head and neck, liver or kidney cancer. The CDR3 runs from the conserved cysteine through the conserved F or W. Fields, in order: CDR3 DNA, CDR3 protein, V gene, D gene, J gene, clone size. A D gene is named only where the DNA matches it firmly. A clone size is listed for some rows: how often the clone was seen (once, few, many), or a class if it is expanded.

TGTGCCAGTAGTATAGGGGCGAATGGCTACACCTTC	CASSIGANGYTF	TRBV19	.	TRBJ1-2	once
TGTGCCAGCAACCCGGGGACTTTCTCCTACGAGCAGTACTTC	CASNPGTFSYEQYF	TRBV9	.	TRBJ2-7	.
TGTGCCAGCAGTGACGGGGGGACGAACACTGAAGCTTTCTTT	CASSDGGTNTEAFF	TRBV6-4	.	TRBJ1-1	.
TGTGCCAGCAGCTTAGAGAGCGGGAGGTGGTATTACGAGCAGTACTTC	CASSLESGRWYYEQYF	TRBV11-2	TRBD2	TRBJ2-7	.
TGTGCCAGCAGCGCCCTCCAGGGGGTCCTAGAGACCCAGTACTTC	CASSALQGVLETQYF	TRBV9	TRBD1	TRBJ2-5	.
TGTGCCAGCATAAGGGGCTTCGGGACCGGGGAGCTGTTTTTT	CASIRGFGTGELFF	TRBV27	.	TRBJ2-2	.
TGTGCCAGCAGTTACTCGCCGGCGACAGGAGGCGAGCAGTACTTC	CASSYSPATGGEQYF	TRBV6-6	.	TRBJ2-7	.
TGTGCCAGCAGCAACGACAGGGGGTCCACTGAAGCTTTCTTT	CASSNDRGSTEAFF	TRBV5-4	TRBD1	TRBJ1-1	.
TGTGCCAGCAGTTTATGGGCACTAGGCAATGAGCAGTTCTTC	CASSLWALGNEQFF	TRBV28	.	TRBJ2-1	.
TGTGCCAGCACCCCCGGTGGAAGTCTCTACGAGCAGTACTTC	CASTPGGSLYEQYF	TRBV27	.	TRBJ2-7	.
TGTGCCAGCAAACTGGAGGGGGACAATCAGCCCCAGCATTTT	CASKLEGDNQPQHF	TRBV6-5	.	TRBJ1-5	.
TGTGCCAGCAGCTTTAGCGTCAGGGGTGGATTAACAGATACGCAGTATTTT	CASSFSVRGGLTDTQYF	TRBV7-3	.	TRBJ2-3	.
TGTGCCAGCAGTCACCGGGACCGAAACTACGAGCAGTACTTC	CASSHRDRNYEQYF	TRBV7-2	.	TRBJ2-7	few
TGCGCCAGCAGCCCAAGGACAGGGGGAGCAACTAATGAAAAACTGTTTTTT	CASSPRTGGATNEKLFF	TRBV4-1	TRBD1	TRBJ1-4	.
TGTGCCAGCAGCTACAGGGGAGGCGGGACTGAAGCTTTCTTT	CASSYRGGGTEAFF	TRBV4-2	TRBD1	TRBJ1-1	.
TGTGCCTGGGGGGGACTAGCGGGAATATTGAATGAGCAGTTCTTC	CAWGGLAGILNEQFF	TRBV30	TRBD2	TRBJ2-1	.
TGTGCCTGGAGTGTAGGGACAGGGGGATACGAGCAGTACTTC	CAWSVGTGGYEQYF	TRBV30	TRBD1	TRBJ2-7	.
TGTGCCAGCAGTTTATATTTCCCGAGCTCTGGAAACACCATATATTTT	CASSLYFPSSGNTIYF	TRBV27	.	TRBJ1-3	.